This TCR beta chain stems from a study of cytomegalovirus exposure and HLA in healthy donors. Whole-study findings and limits: Previous analysis showed most TCR beta V segments were productive about 87% or about 30% of the time. Sequencing probably produced one cluster of sequence variants that were highly shared.

Germline V lookup: CDR1 SNHLY, CDR2 FYNNEI. The V and J ends lost 3 bases and 7 bases, in that order; junction bases with no gene match: 11. This CDR3 has 15 amino acids. Nominally healthy donors were sampled, though unrecorded immune exposures were likely. About this clone itself: Its antigen remains unknown.

13 Jbeta primers and 60 Vbeta primers were used for the PCR. This table comes from immunoSEQ multiplex PCR, and its TCRdb copy is limited to in-frame clones, with some not included. Of 130,000 to 150,000 clones in the sample, over 70% were seen once. The source material was PBMCs. This sequence was found in a male donor in good health and CMV-seronegative. The chain recombines TRBV2 with TRBJ2-7, with 8 bases identical to TRBD1. CDR3 DNA sequence: TGTGCCAGCAGTGAGACGGGGACAGGTCCAGGAGAGCAGTACTTC. Its protein is CASSETGTGPGEQYF.